This T cell receptor beta chain was recovered during a study of regulatory T cells in long-lasting Graves disease. On the study more broadly: Persistent cases took antithyroid drugs over 5 years and stayed TSH receptor antibody positive.

The V gene end was trimmed by 5 bases and the J gene end by 2 bases; junction bases not matched to a gene: 5. The CDR3 contains 15 residues. Findings and caveats of the study: The study found persistent patients shared more public clonotypes (roughly 2,500) than new patients (over 900). Lower TCR diversity characterized persistent Graves' patients relative to newly diagnosed patients.

The time point here: persistent/refractory GD, antithyroid drugs over 5 years with positive TRAb. After RNA was extracted from PBMCs, the TCR library was made from it. This clonotype was counted between two and nine times. Its matching antigen is unknown. In building TCR beta libraries, iRepertoire HTBI primers were used together with Arm-PCR of CDR3 regions. MiXCR, run by TCRdb on the multiplex PCR reads, gives a single entry per CDR3 protein. The sample lists almost 350,000 distinct CDR3 sequences; 15% to 20% were seen once. This receptor was taken from a female donor with Graves disease. Here the sequenced sample was peripheral blood mononuclear cells (PBMCs), taken when the disease was refractory, from a patient treated with antithyroid drugs. The V call is TRBV12-3 or TRBV12-4, the J call TRBJ2-2, with 7 bases aligning to TRBD1. The CDR3 bases are TGTGCCAGCAGTCCACAGGGGTTTAACACCGGGGAGCTGTTTTTT. Encoded protein: CASSPQGFNTGELFF.